A selection of T cell receptor beta chains follows, all from one sample in a study of CDR3 diversity in severe acne. TCRdb re-called the PCR reads with MiXCR, one entry per CDR3 protein. The table lists under 100,000 distinct CDR3 sequences, roughly 52% of them singletons, with roughly a tenth in the top ten. The sequencing sample was made of blood. Receptors were obtained from a male donor in good health, serving as a control. CDR3s include the opening cysteine and the closing phenylalanine or tryptophan. Not every row has a clone size; where given, it reads once, few, many or a size class.

CDR3 protein: CASSRTERKLFF; clone size: -; V gene: TRBV19; J gene: TRBJ1-4
CDR3 protein: CASSESASKATGELFF; clone size: many; V gene: TRBV25-1; J gene: TRBJ2-2
CDR3 protein: CASTPGSQPQHF; clone size: few; V gene: TRBV2; J gene: TRBJ1-5
CDR3 protein: CSASAAGTGETQYF; clone size: few; V gene: TRBV20-1; J gene: TRBJ2-5
CDR3 protein: CASSRELNYGYTF; clone size: -; V gene: TRBV10-3; J gene: TRBJ1-2
CDR3 protein: CASSSRGTYEQYF; clone size: -; V gene: TRBV24-1; J gene: TRBJ2-7
CDR3 protein: CASSENRGNTEAFF; clone size: many; V gene: TRBV10-1; J gene: TRBJ1-1
CDR3 protein: CASSPSTKPYGYTF; clone size: few; V gene: TRBV7-2; J gene: TRBJ1-2
CDR3 protein: CASSPRTGTGQAFF; clone size: -; V gene: TRBV7-2; J gene: TRBJ1-1
CDR3 protein: CSVDVRPRPHQPQHF; clone size: few; V gene: TRBV29-1; J gene: TRBJ1-5
CDR3 protein: CATTGVTDTQYF; clone size: many; V gene: TRBV24-1; J gene: TRBJ2-3
CDR3 protein: CVSSPPLTGVTSTIYF; clone size: -; V gene: TRBV9; J gene: TRBJ1-3
CDR3 protein: CASSSALGVEQFF; clone size: many; V gene: TRBV28; J gene: TRBJ2-1
CDR3 protein: CASSEYGVDYEQYF; clone size: medium-sized; V gene: TRBV10-2; J gene: TRBJ2-7